This TCR beta chain was recovered during a study of graft-versus-host responses after intestinal transplantation. Turning to the study itself: Once they had received anti-thymocyte globulin induction, all recipients took tacrolimus and steroids for about three years.

This clone has only a few counts. Its antigen is not identified. Sequenced by immunoSEQ multiplex PCR; TCRdb stores in-frame clones only, minus some. The sample includes tens of thousands of clones, under 95% of them seen just once. The study, taken as a whole, reports: Researchers found GvH clones in recipient marrow, and some showed up first in ileum or blood. Maximum circulating GvH clone levels tracked with early post-transplant HvG decreases. Allograft graft-versus-host to host-versus-graft clonal ratios ran high in patients with graft-donor T cell macrochimerism.

CDR3 length: 12 residues. This receptor was identified in a human patient who received an intestinal transplant, so some T cells may come from the graft donor. The chain combines TRBV21-1 with TRBJ2-1; TRBD2 is taken as the D call from the table, unchecked against the DNA. TRBV21-1 is tagged as a pseudogene. The sample here was PBMCs, taken almost 120 days after intestinal transplantation. The CDR3 sequence is CASSPMRVEQFF. CDR3 bases: TGTGCCAGCAGTCCGATGAGGGTTGAGCAGTTCTTC.